These 7 T cell receptor beta chains were sequenced from one sample in a study of response to subunit inactivated influenza vaccine. TCRdb re-analysed the RT-PCR reads in MiXCR, keeping a single row per CDR3 protein. The profile covers approximately 310,000 distinct CDR3 sequences, with roughly 22% appearing a single time and roughly a tenth taken by the ten largest. The material was PBMCs from blood, obtained about 20 months after vaccination. Source of these receptors: a man aged 45 to 70 who received an inactivated influenza vaccine.

This clonotype has only a few counts. The chain carries TRBV5-1 and TRBJ1-2; 10 bases agree with TRBD1. Germline CDR1 reads SGHRS; CDR2 reads YFSETQ. The ends lost 1 base at V and 6 bases at J; junction bases unmatched: 6. The CDR3 is 15 amino acids. The CDR3 loop reads CASSLRGQGEDGYTF. The CDR3 bases are TGCGCCAGCAGCTTGCGCGGACAGGGGGAGGATGGCTACACCTTC.

Only a few counts were recorded for this clonotype. The chain employs TRBV20-1 and TRBJ2-5; no clear D gene. Germline values: CDR1 DFQATT, CDR2 SNEGSKA (reference sequence). CDR3 length equals 14 residues. Deletions cut 4 bases from V and 4 bases from J, with 16 bases between. In DNA, the CDR3 is TGCAGTGCTATATATTGGCACCTGGGAGAGACCCAGTACTTC. Translation gives CSAIYWHLGETQYF.

This clonotype was detected only a few times. The chain is built from TRBV6-1 and TRBJ1-6; D remains ambiguous. Trimming took 2 bases from V and 7 from J, leaving 12 bases between them. This CDR3 contains 15 residues. Germline CDR1 is MNHNS and CDR2 is SASEGT. The CDR3 nucleotides are TGTGCCAGCAGTGAATTACGTTCCGCCAATTCACCCCTCCACTTT. Its protein is CASSELRSANSPLHF.

In its sample, this clonotype was seen once. DNA for the CDR3: TGCAGTGCGATTCCGGGACAGGGGAGCACAGATACGCAGTATTTT. It specifies CSAIPGQGSTDTQYF. The genes are TRBV20-1 and TRBJ2-3; 10 positions match TRBD1. The V segment lost 6 bases and the J segment 0 bases; nucleotides outside the gene matches: 6. CDR1 is DFQATT, CDR2 SNEGSKA, per germline (reference sequence). The CDR3 runs to 15 residues.

For the CDR3, the DNA is TGTGCCAGCAGCCCGGGGGGGACTCCAGAGACCCAGTACTTC. It codes for CASSPGGTPETQYF. This chain joins TRBV9 and TRBJ2-5; 8 bases line up with TRBD2. V shed 4 bases, J shed 4 bases, and the junction held 6 bases outside the gene matches. This CDR3 comprises 14 residues. CDR1 and CDR2 (germline): SGDLS, YYNGEE.

Concerning this clonotype itself: The germline gene is not matched at one end of the junction; a read error may be the cause. This rearrangement joins TRBV15 to TRBJ1-3, with D possibly matching TRBD1 (6 bases). Looked up from germline, CDR1 is LNHNV and CDR2 is YYDKDF (reference sequence). The length of the CDR3 is 15 residues. The DNA for the CDR3 is TGTGCCACCAGCAGGGGAACAGGGTCTGGAAACACCGTATATTTT. Its protein is CATSRGTGSGNTVYF.

The chain uses TRBV19 and TRBJ2-1; TRBD1 might be the D (6 bases). Deletions cut 10 bases from V and 6 bases from J, with 19 bases between. Germline assignment: CDR1 LNHDA and CDR2 SQIVND (reference sequence). The CDR3 loop spans 14 amino acids. As DNA, the CDR3 is TGTGCCACCGGCCGCAGGGACACGTCCAATGAGCAGTTCTTC. It yields the protein CATGRRDTSNEQFF.